This T cell receptor beta chain was documented in a study of OX40 agonist ivuxolimab in advanced cancers. The wider study: The patients received agonistic anti-OX40 (CD134) antibody ivuxolimab. At 82.7% male, the cohort had a mean age of 60 years, ranging from roughly 20 to 80. General observations from the study: It was also the case that some nonresponders had low normalized T-cell clonal expansion.

Only in-frame clones appear in the TCRdb table, and some are missing; sequencing was by immunoSEQ multiplex PCR. This table has some 100,000 clones, around 90% appearing once. Autoimmune disease history or systemic immunosuppression led to patient exclusion. Regarding this clone: Its specificity is unknown.

The germline V and J ends were trimmed by 2 bases and 0 bases, with 3 bases remaining between them. Germline CDR1 reads SGHDN; CDR2 reads FVKESK. The CDR3 is 13 amino acids. The chain combines TRBV14 with TRBJ2-3; D is ambiguous. This receptor was obtained from an adult with an advanced solid tumor such as melanoma, head and neck, liver or kidney cancer. Specimen: CD4+ or CD8+ T cells sorted from blood, collected in a trial of the OX40 agonist ivuxolimab. The CDR3 region is CASSQLSTDTQYF. The CDR3, as DNA: TGTGCCAGCAGCCAATTGAGCACAGATACGCAGTATTTT.